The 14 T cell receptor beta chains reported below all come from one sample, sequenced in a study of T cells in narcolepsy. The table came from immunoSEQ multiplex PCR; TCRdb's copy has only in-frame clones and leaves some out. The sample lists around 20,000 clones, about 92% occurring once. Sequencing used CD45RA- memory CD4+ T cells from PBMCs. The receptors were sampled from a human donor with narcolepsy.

The CDR3 region has the DNA TGTGCCAGCAGTGAAGGACCCCCGGCCACTGAAGCTTTCTTT. Protein: CASSEGPPATEAFF. V gene TRBV2 combines with J gene TRBJ1-1; no clear D gene. Looked up from germline, CDR1 is SNHLY and CDR2 is FYNNEI. This CDR3 comprises 14 residues. V lost 1 base and J 4 bases, leaving 10 bases between the germline ends.

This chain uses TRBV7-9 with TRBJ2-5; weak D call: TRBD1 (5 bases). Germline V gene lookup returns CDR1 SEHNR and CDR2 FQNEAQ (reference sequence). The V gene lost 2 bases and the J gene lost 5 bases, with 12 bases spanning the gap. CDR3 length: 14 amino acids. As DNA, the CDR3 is TGTGCCAGCAGCTTAAGGACAACCGCCGAGACCCAGTACTTC. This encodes CASSLRTTAETQYF.

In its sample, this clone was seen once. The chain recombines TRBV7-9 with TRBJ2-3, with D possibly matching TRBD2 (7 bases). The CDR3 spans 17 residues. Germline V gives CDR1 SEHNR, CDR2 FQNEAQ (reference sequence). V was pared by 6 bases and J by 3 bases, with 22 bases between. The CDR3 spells CASSYMGGLGTTDTQYF. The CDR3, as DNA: TGTGCCAGCAGTTATATGGGGGGGCTAGGGACTACAGATACGCAGTATTTT.

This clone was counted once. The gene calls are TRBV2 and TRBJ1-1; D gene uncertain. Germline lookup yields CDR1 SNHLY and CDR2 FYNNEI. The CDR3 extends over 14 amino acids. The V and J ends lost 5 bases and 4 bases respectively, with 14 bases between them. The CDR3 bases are TGTGCCAGCAGTCCCGACGGGTTTGGCACTGAAGCTTTCTTT. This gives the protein CASSPDGFGTEAFF.

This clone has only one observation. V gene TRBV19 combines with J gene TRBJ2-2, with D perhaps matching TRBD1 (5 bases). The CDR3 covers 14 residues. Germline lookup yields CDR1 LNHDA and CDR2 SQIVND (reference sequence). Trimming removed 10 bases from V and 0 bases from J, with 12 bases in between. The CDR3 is CATSGFTNTGELFF. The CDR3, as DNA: TGTGCCACCTCAGGGTTTACGAACACCGGGGAGCTGTTTTTT.

CDR3 region: CANNSGGPGELDNYEQYF. The CDR3 DNA is TGTGCCAACAACTCTGGGGGTCCAGGGGAGCTAGACAACTACGAGCAGTACTTC. The chain joins TRBV19 to TRBJ2-7, with a tentative D call TRBD1 (6 bases). The CDR3 is made up of 18 amino acids. V was trimmed by 10 bases and J by 3 bases, leaving 31 bases between them. Germline CDR1 reads LNHDA; CDR2 reads SQIVND (reference sequence).

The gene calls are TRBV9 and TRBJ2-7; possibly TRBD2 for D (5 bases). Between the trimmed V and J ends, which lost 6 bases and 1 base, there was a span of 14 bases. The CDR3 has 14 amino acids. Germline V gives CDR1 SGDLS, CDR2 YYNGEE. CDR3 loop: CASNARGWSYEQYF. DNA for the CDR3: TGTGCCAGCAACGCTCGGGGTTGGTCCTACGAGCAGTACTTC.

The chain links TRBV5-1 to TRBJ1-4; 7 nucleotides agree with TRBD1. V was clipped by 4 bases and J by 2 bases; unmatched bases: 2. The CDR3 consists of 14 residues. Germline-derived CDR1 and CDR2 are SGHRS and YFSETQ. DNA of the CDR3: TGCGCCAGCAGCCTGGGACAGACTAATGAAAAACTGTTTTTT. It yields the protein CASSLGQTNEKLFF.

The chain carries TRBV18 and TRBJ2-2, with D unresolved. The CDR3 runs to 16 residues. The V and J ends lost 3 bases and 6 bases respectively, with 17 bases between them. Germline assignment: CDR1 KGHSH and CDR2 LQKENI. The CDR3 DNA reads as TGTGCCAGCTCACCCCCGCACCTTGGAGCCGCCGGGGAGCTGTTTTTT. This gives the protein CASSPPHLGAAGELFF. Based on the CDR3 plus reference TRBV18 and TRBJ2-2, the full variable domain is NAGVMQNPRHLVRRRGQEARLRCSPMKGHSHVYWYRQLPEEGLKFMVYLQKENIIDESGMPKERFSAEFPKEGPSILRIQQVVRGDSAAYFCASSPPHLGAAGELFFGEGSRLTVL.

In DNA form, the CDR3 reads TGTGCCAGCAGCTTACAGCGGGAGCGTGGTGAGCAGTTCTTC. The encoded protein is CASSLQRERGEQFF. This chain uses TRBV7-6 with TRBJ2-1, with 8 bases identical to TRBD2. CDR1 and CDR2 from the germline V gene are SGHVS and FNYEAQ. The CDR3 covers 14 residues. V lost 2 bases and J lost 9; bases outside the gene matches: 6.

CDR3 coding DNA: TGTGCCATCAGGACCGGGACATTCTCCTACGAGCAGTACTTC. This codes for CAIRTGTFSYEQYF. V is TRBV10-3 and J is TRBJ2-7; D is perhaps TRBD1 (6 bases). Between the trimmed V and J ends, which lost 6 bases and 0 bases, there was a span of 12 bases. The CDR3 sequence is 14 residues long. The germline CDR1 and CDR2 sequences are ENHRY and SYGVKD.

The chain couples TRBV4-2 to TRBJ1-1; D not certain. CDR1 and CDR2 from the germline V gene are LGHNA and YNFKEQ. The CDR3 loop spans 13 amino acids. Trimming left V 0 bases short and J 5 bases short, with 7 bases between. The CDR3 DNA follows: TGTGCCAGCAGCCAAGACCCTGGAACTGAAGCTTTCTTT. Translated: CASSQDPGTEAFF.

CDR3 DNA sequence: TGCGCCAGCAGCAATCAGGGGGCGCAGGGAAACACCATATATTTT. Translation: CASSNQGAQGNTIYF. This rearrangement joins TRBV5-1 to TRBJ1-3; 8 nucleotides match TRBD1. This CDR3 comprises 15 residues. V lost 4 bases and J lost 4; bases outside the gene matches: 7. Per the germline V gene, CDR1 is SGHRS and CDR2 is YFSETQ.

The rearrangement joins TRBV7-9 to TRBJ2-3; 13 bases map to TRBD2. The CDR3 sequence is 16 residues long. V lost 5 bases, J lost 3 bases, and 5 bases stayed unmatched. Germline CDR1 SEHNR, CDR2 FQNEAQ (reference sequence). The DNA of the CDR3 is TGTGCCAGCAGCGACAGGACTAGCGGGAGAACAGATACGCAGTATTTT. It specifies CASSDRTSGRTDTQYF.